This is a list of T cell receptor beta chains from one sample in a study of blood T cell repertoires in COVID-19. Sequencing used immunoSEQ multiplex PCR; TCRdb keeps in-frame clones, though not all of them. There are under 200,000 clones in the sample; approximately 85% occur only once, and roughly 1.1% lies in the top ten. Sequencing was carried out using peripheral blood. The receptors were sampled from a man between 60 and 75 years old who had recovered from COVID-19. The conserved cysteine and the conserved F or W are not part of the CDR3 here. A D gene is named only where the DNA matches it firmly. Clone sizes are given selectively: once, few, many, or a class where the clone is expanded.

abundance	v_gene	d_gene	j_gene	CDR3aa
NA	TRBV30	NA	TRBJ1-3	AWSAGLDGNTIY
few	TRBV4-3	NA	TRBJ2-7	ASSQEANRVYEQY
NA	TRBV6-4	TRBD1	TRBJ1-6	ASSDQPGQPNSPLH
NA	TRBV5-1	NA	TRBJ2-7	ASSFSGNEQY
NA	TRBV7-2	NA	TRBJ1-1	ASSFDTEAF
NA	TRBV18	TRBD1	TRBJ2-7	ASSPPGTGFEQY
NA	TRBV5-1	NA	TRBJ1-2	ASSLGTASNYGYT
few	TRBV13	NA	TRBJ2-6	ASSPTPAGSGANVLT
NA	TRBV9	NA	TRBJ1-3	ASSVGQFSGNTIY
NA	TRBV6-5	TRBD1	TRBJ1-5	ASSPRGFNQPQH
NA	TRBV7-2	NA	TRBJ2-2	ASSPSDSHTGELF
NA	TRBV7-3	TRBD2	TRBJ2-5	ASSWISGGPANRQETQY
NA	TRBV2	TRBD2	TRBJ2-2	ASREGRGANTGELF
few	TRBV18	TRBD2	TRBJ2-3	ASSQRGGRADTQY
NA	TRBV2	NA	TRBJ1-2	ASSQGEEVYGYT